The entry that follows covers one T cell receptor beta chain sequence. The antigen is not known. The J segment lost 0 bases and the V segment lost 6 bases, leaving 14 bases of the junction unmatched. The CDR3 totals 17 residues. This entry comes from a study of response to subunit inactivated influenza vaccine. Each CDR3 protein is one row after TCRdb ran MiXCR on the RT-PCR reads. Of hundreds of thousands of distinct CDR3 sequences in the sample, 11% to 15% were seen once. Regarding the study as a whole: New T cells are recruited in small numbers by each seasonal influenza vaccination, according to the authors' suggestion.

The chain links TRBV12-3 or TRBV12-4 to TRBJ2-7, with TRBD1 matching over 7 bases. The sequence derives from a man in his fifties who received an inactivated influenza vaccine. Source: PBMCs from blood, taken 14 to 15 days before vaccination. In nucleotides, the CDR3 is TGTGCCAGCAGCCCCTCCTGGGGCTGGGACAGCTCCTACGAGCAGTACTTC. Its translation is CASSPSWGWDSSYEQYF.